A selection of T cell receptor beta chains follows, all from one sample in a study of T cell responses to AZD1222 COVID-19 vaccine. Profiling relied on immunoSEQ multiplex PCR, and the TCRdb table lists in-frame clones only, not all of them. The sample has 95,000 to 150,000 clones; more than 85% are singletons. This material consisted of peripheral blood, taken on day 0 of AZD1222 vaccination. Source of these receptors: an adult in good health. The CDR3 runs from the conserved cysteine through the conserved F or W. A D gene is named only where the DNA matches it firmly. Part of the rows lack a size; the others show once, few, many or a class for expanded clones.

DNA: TGTGCCAGCAGCTTAGGGCAGGGAGGTCTCTATGGCTACACCTTC
CDR3: CASSLGQGGLYGYTF
size: .
V: TRBV7-9
D: .
length: 15
J: TRBJ1-2

DNA: TGTGCCTGGAGTCGGGGGGTAGGGTACAATGAGCAGTTCTTC
CDR3: CAWSRGVGYNEQFF
size: .
V: TRBV30
D: TRBD2
length: 14
J: TRBJ2-1

DNA: TGTGCCAGCAGCTCGGACTTGACAAATGAGCAGTTCTTC
CDR3: CASSSDLTNEQFF
size: once
V: TRBV7-2
D: .
length: 13
J: TRBJ2-1

DNA: TGCGCCAGCAGCCAAGATAGCAGGGGCCCCTTCTACAATCAGCCCCAGCATTTT
CDR3: CASSQDSRGPFYNQPQHF
size: .
V: TRBV4-1
D: .
length: 18
J: TRBJ1-5

DNA: TGTGCCAGCAGCGACGAACTAGCGGAGGGGCTGGAGACCCAGTACTTC
CDR3: CASSDELAEGLETQYF
size: .
V: TRBV9
D: TRBD2
length: 16
J: TRBJ2-5

DNA: TGTGCCAGCAGTGAAGTCGGGACTAGCAGCGACGAGCAGTACTTC
CDR3: CASSEVGTSSDEQYF
size: .
V: TRBV2
D: TRBD2
length: 15
J: TRBJ2-7

DNA: TGTGCCAGCAGCCCATCAGGAGGTGGCTACACCTTC
CDR3: CASSPSGGGYTF
size: .
V: TRBV11-3
D: .
length: 12
J: TRBJ1-2

DNA: TGTGCCAGCAGTATGGGGACAGGGGTGGAAGCTTTCTTT
CDR3: CASSMGTGVEAFF
size: .
V: TRBV6-5
D: TRBD1
length: 13
J: TRBJ1-1

DNA: TGTGCCAGCAGTGAAGCGCCAGGGGGCAGGGGCTATGGCTACACCTTC
CDR3: CASSEAPGGRGYGYTF
size: .
V: TRBV6-1
D: TRBD1
length: 16
J: TRBJ1-2

DNA: TGTGCCACCCGATCCGGGACTAGCGGGGGACCACAGTTC
CDR3: CATRSGTSGGPQF
size: .
V: TRBV15
D: TRBD2
length: 13
J: TRBJ2-7

DNA: TGTGCCAGCAGCCCCGATTTCGGTTGGCGGGAGGGATCCGGGGAGCTGTTTTTT
CDR3: CASSPDFGWREGSGELFF
size: .
V: TRBV27
D: TRBD2
length: 18
J: TRBJ2-2

DNA: TGTGCCAGCAGTCAGGGGCGTCGGGACAGACGTTACTATGGCTACACCTTC
CDR3: CASSQGRRDRRYYGYTF
size: .
V: TRBV6-9
D: TRBD1
length: 17
J: TRBJ1-2

DNA: TGTGCCAGCCGACAGAACTATGGCTACACCTTC
CDR3: CASRQNYGYTF
size: .
V: TRBV19
D: .
length: 11
J: TRBJ1-2

DNA: TGTGCCAGCACCCCGGACAGGGGGGGCTATGGCTACACCTTC
CDR3: CASTPDRGGYGYTF
size: .
V: TRBV2
D: TRBD1
length: 14
J: TRBJ1-2

DNA: TGCGCCAGCAGCTTGGCAGCAGGGGCGAATAATTCACCCCTCCACTTT
CDR3: CASSLAAGANNSPLHF
size: few
V: TRBV5-1
D: .
length: 16
J: TRBJ1-6

DNA: TGCAGTGCTAGTTCGGGACTAGCGGGGGGGCAAAGTGAGCAGTACTTC
CDR3: CSASSGLAGGQSEQYF
size: .
V: TRBV20-1
D: TRBD2
length: 16
J: TRBJ2-7

DNA: TGTGCCAGCAGTCCATGGCTAGCGGCTAATGAAAAACTGTTTTTT
CDR3: CASSPWLAANEKLFF
size: .
V: TRBV28
D: .
length: 15
J: TRBJ1-4

DNA: TGTGCCAGCAGCTCGGCCGGGACAGTAGAGACCCAGTACTTC
CDR3: CASSSAGTVETQYF
size: .
V: TRBV7-9
D: TRBD1
length: 14
J: TRBJ2-5

DNA: TGTGCCAGAAGTAGCGGGATTCTATACAATGAGCAGTTCTTC
CDR3: CARSSGILYNEQFF
size: .
V: TRBV28
D: TRBD2
length: 14
J: TRBJ2-1

DNA: TGCAGCGTTGTCCTGGCCGGACCTAGCACAGATACGCAGTATTTT
CDR3: CSVVLAGPSTDTQYF
size: .
V: TRBV29-1
D: .
length: 15
J: TRBJ2-3

DNA: TGTGCCAGCAGCATCGTGACTAGCGGGAGTCCATACGAGCAGTACTTC
CDR3: CASSIVTSGSPYEQYF
size: .
V: TRBV7-9
D: TRBD2
length: 16
J: TRBJ2-7

DNA: TGTGCCAGCAGTGACAGGGGACACGCTAACTATGGCTACACCTTC
CDR3: CASSDRGHANYGYTF
size: once
V: TRBV6-1
D: .
length: 15
J: TRBJ1-2

DNA: TGTGCTAGTGGTTTGGTACCCTACGAGCAGTACTTC
CDR3: CASGLVPYEQYF
size: .
V: TRBV12-5
D: .
length: 12
J: TRBJ2-7

DNA: TGTGCCAGCAGTATAGGAGGGGCCCTAGGGGCCAACGTCCTGACTTTC
CDR3: CASSIGGALGANVLTF
size: .
V: TRBV11-3
D: .
length: 16
J: TRBJ2-6

DNA: TGTGCCAGCAGTGGCAGACAGGGGCCCCGCAATCAGCCCCAGCATTTT
CDR3: CASSGRQGPRNQPQHF
size: .
V: TRBV2
D: TRBD1
length: 16
J: TRBJ1-5

DNA: TGCAGCCTTTCGCAGGGAGAGACCCAGTACTTC
CDR3: CSLSQGETQYF
size: .
V: TRBV29-1
D: .
length: 11
J: TRBJ2-5

DNA: TGCGCCAGCCAGGGGACTACAGGGGGCTTTTTCTTC
CDR3: CASQGTTGGFFF
size: .
V: TRBV5-1
D: TRBD1
length: 12
J: TRBJ2-1

DNA: TGTGCCAGCAGCTTCCCCGCTGGGGGGCCTGAAGCTTTCTTT
CDR3: CASSFPAGGPEAFF
size: .
V: TRBV11-2
D: .
length: 14
J: TRBJ1-1

DNA: TGTGCCAGCAGAAGGACTGGCTACGGGGAGCTGTTTTTT
CDR3: CASRRTGYGELFF
size: few
V: TRBV6-5
D: .
length: 13
J: TRBJ2-2

DNA: TGTGCCAGCAGCCCTACCGCCGGACAGGGGGCCAACATTCAGTACTTC
CDR3: CASSPTAGQGANIQYF
size: .
V: TRBV9
D: TRBD1
length: 16
J: TRBJ2-4

DNA: TGTGCCAGCAGCTTGAAAACGGGCAGCAATCAGCCCCAGCATTTT
CDR3: CASSLKTGSNQPQHF
size: .
V: TRBV5-6
D: .
length: 15
J: TRBJ1-5

DNA: TGTGCCAGCAGTTTAGGGGGGCACGAGCAGTACTTC
CDR3: CASSLGGHEQYF
size: .
V: TRBV27
D: .
length: 12
J: TRBJ2-7

DNA: TGTGCCAGCAGCTTAGGACGGGGGAGGGTTGTCGTTGAGCAGTTCTTC
CDR3: CASSLGRGRVVVEQFF
size: .
V: TRBV7-2
D: TRBD2
length: 16
J: TRBJ2-1

DNA: TGTGCCAGCAGTTCCGGACTAGCGGGAGTCCACGAGCAGTACTTC
CDR3: CASSSGLAGVHEQYF
size: .
V: TRBV27
D: TRBD2
length: 15
J: TRBJ2-7

DNA: TGTGCCAGCGCGCGGGGCGGGGACTACGAGCAGTACTTC
CDR3: CASARGGDYEQYF
size: .
V: TRBV6-5
D: .
length: 13
J: TRBJ2-7

DNA: TGTGCCAGCAGTTCACGGGTGGATACGCAGTATTTT
CDR3: CASSSRVDTQYF
size: .
V: TRBV28
D: .
length: 12
J: TRBJ2-3

DNA: TGTGCCAGCAGCCCACCCTTGGGACTAGCGGGGATCCAAGAGACCCAGTACTTC
CDR3: CASSPPLGLAGIQETQYF
size: .
V: TRBV13
D: TRBD2
length: 18
J: TRBJ2-5

DNA: TGTGCCAGCAGTTACTCGATAGGCTCAGGCAATCAGCCCCAGCATTTT
CDR3: CASSYSIGSGNQPQHF
size: .
V: TRBV6-5
D: .
length: 16
J: TRBJ1-5

DNA: TGTGCCAGCTCACCACCGGGGAGGGTACAGAGGTTTTCTAGCACTGAAGCTTTCTTT
CDR3: CASSPPGRVQRFSSTEAFF
size: .
V: TRBV18
D: .
length: 19
J: TRBJ1-1

DNA: TGTGCCAGCAGGACGGGGGAGCTGGACACAGATACGCAGTATTTT
CDR3: CASRTGELDTDTQYF
size: .
V: TRBV28
D: .
length: 15
J: TRBJ2-3

DNA: TGTGCCACCAGCAGAGATGGTGGACAGGCCCACTCTGGAAACACCATATATTTT
CDR3: CATSRDGGQAHSGNTIYF
size: .
V: TRBV15
D: TRBD1
length: 18
J: TRBJ1-3

DNA: TGTGCCAGCAGCGACGGACTAGCGGGAGGGGATTTTGAGCAGTTCTTC
CDR3: CASSDGLAGGDFEQFF
size: .
V: TRBV11-3
D: TRBD2
length: 16
J: TRBJ2-1

DNA: TGTGCCAGCAGTGAACGTGAAGGGACCATGAACACTGAAGCTTTCTTT
CDR3: CASSEREGTMNTEAFF
size: .
V: TRBV2
D: .
length: 16
J: TRBJ1-1

DNA: TGTGCCAGCAGCTTTGGACAGGGGGTAGTCTACAATGAGCAGTTCTTC
CDR3: CASSFGQGVVYNEQFF
size: once
V: TRBV5-4
D: TRBD1
length: 16
J: TRBJ2-1

DNA: TGTGCCAGTAGTGATATTGGGACTAGCGGCACAGATACGCAGTATTTT
CDR3: CASSDIGTSGTDTQYF
size: .
V: TRBV19
D: TRBD2
length: 16
J: TRBJ2-3

DNA: TGCGCCAGCAGCCCAGCCCACAGAACCGGGGAGCTGTTTTTT
CDR3: CASSPAHRTGELFF
size: .
V: TRBV4-1
D: .
length: 14
J: TRBJ2-2

DNA: TGTGCCAGTAGTATAGCGGCCAGGGGGTCCTACGAGCAGTACTTC
CDR3: CASSIAARGSYEQYF
size: .
V: TRBV19
D: TRBD1
length: 15
J: TRBJ2-7

DNA: TGTGCCAGCAGCCCGCGTTGGAGAGAGGGTAACGAGCAGTACTTC
CDR3: CASSPRWREGNEQYF
size: .
V: TRBV5-4
D: .
length: 15
J: TRBJ2-7

DNA: TGTGCCAGCAGCTCCCCCTTGGGGGCTGGGGGCGCTGGAAACACCATATATTTT
CDR3: CASSSPLGAGGAGNTIYF
size: .
V: TRBV7-9
D: .
length: 18
J: TRBJ1-3

DNA: TGTGCCAGCTTCAGCAGCTCCTACGAGCAGTACTTC
CDR3: CASFSSSYEQYF
size: few
V: TRBV27
D: .
length: 12
J: TRBJ2-7

DNA: TGCAGCGGTGGGTCGTCGGAGGGGGCACCCTACGAGCAGTACTTC
CDR3: CSGGSSEGAPYEQYF
size: few
V: TRBV29-1
D: .
length: 15
J: TRBJ2-7

DNA: TGTGCCAGCAGTTTGCAGGGCTCCGCCAAAAACATTCAGTACTTC
CDR3: CASSLQGSAKNIQYF
size: .
V: TRBV28
D: .
length: 15
J: TRBJ2-4

DNA: TGTGCCAGCAGCCGGACTCACCTACAAGAGACCCAGTACTTC
CDR3: CASSRTHLQETQYF
size: .
V: TRBV5-8
D: .
length: 14
J: TRBJ2-5

DNA: TGTGCCATCAGGACAGAGGGGACTGAAGCTTTCTTT
CDR3: CAIRTEGTEAFF
size: .
V: TRBV10-3
D: .
length: 12
J: TRBJ1-1

DNA: TGTGCCAGCAGTTTGGGGGGGTCGAACAATCAGCCCCAGCATTTT
CDR3: CASSLGGSNNQPQHF
size: .
V: TRBV28
D: .
length: 15
J: TRBJ1-5

DNA: TGTGCCAGCAGCTTGGGCCGGGAGGGGCTGGAGACCCAGTACTTC
CDR3: CASSLGREGLETQYF
size: .
V: TRBV5-4
D: TRBD2
length: 15
J: TRBJ2-5

DNA: TGTGCCAGCAGCAAAGGCGTTAGAACCTATAACTACGAGCAGTACTTC
CDR3: CASSKGVRTYNYEQYF
size: .
V: TRBV21-1
D: .
length: 16
J: TRBJ2-7

DNA: TGTGCCAGCAGCCAACTCTCCTGGCTCCGCTCCTACGAGCAGTACTTC
CDR3: CASSQLSWLRSYEQYF
size: few
V: TRBV3-1/TRBV3-2
D: .
length: 16
J: TRBJ2-7